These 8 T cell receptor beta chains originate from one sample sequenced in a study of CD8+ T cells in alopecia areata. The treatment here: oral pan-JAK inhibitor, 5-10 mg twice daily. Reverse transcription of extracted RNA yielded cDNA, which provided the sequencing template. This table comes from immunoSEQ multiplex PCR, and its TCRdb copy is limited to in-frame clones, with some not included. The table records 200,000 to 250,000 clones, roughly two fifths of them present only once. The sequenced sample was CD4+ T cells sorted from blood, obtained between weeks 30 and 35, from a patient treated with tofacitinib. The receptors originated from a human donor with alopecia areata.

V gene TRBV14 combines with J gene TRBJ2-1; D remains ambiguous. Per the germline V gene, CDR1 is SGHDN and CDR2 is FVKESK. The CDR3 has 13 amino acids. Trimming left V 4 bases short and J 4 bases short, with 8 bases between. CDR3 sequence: CASSPVRYNEQFF. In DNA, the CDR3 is TGTGCCAGCAGCCCCGTCCGTTACAATGAGCAGTTCTTC.

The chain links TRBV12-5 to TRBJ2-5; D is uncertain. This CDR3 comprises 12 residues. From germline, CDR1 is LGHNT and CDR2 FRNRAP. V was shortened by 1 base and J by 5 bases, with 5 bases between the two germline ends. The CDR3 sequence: CASGLGMETQYF. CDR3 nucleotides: TGTGCTAGTGGTTTGGGGATGGAGACCCAGTACTTC.

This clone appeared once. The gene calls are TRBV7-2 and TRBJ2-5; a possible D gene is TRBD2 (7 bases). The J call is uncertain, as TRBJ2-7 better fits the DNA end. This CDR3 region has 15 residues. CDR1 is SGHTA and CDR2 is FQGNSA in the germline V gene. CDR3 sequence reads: CASSLVAGASYEQYF. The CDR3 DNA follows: TGTGCCAGCAGCTTAGTTGCGGGGGCCTCCTACGAGCAGTACTTC.

The CDR3: CSVDGAGGAYEQYF. The CDR3 bases are TGCAGCGTTGATGGGGCAGGGGGTGCCTACGAGCAGTACTTC. V gene TRBV29-1 combines with J gene TRBJ2-7; TRBD1 agrees at 7 bases. CDR1 and CDR2 from the germline V gene are SQVTM and ANQGSEA. The CDR3 runs to 14 residues. V gave up 3 bases and J gave up 2 bases; unmatched junction bases: 7.

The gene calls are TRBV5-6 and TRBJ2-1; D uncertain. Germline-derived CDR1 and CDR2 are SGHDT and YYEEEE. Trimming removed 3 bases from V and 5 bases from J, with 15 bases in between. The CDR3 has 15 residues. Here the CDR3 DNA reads TGTGCCAGCAGCTCGGCCCGGCGAACGAACAATGAGCAGTTCTTC. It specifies CASSSARRTNNEQFF.

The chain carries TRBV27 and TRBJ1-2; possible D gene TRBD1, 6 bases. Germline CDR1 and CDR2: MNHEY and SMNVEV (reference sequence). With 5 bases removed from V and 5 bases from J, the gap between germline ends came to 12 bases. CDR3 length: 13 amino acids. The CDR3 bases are TGTGCCAGCAGTCAACAGGGAAGGTATGGCTACACCTTC. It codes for CASSQQGRYGYTF.

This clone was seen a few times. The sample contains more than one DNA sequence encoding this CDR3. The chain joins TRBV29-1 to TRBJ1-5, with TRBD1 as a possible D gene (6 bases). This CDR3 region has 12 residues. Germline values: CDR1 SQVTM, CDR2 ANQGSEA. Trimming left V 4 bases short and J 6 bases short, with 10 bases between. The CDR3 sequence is CSVAGVGQPQHF. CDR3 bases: TGCAGCGTTGCAGGGGTCGGTCAGCCCCAGCATTTT.

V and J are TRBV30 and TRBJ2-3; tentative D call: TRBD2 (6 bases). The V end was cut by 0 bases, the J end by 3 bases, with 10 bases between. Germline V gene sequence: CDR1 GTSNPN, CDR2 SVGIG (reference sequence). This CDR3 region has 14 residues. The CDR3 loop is CAWSVNGRTDTQYF. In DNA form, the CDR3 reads TGTGCCTGGAGTGTGAACGGGAGAACAGATACGCAGTATTTT.